The 32 T cell receptor beta chains reported below all come from one sample, sequenced in a study of blood T cell repertoires in COVID-19. Only in-frame clones appear in the TCRdb table, and some are missing; sequencing was by immunoSEQ multiplex PCR. Counted here are about 200,000 clones, around three quarters occurring once; the ten biggest clones make up around 6%. Sequencing was performed on peripheral blood. These receptor sequences come from a woman in her 70s with acute or convalescent COVID-19.

The rearrangement uses TRBV6-5 and TRBJ2-1, with D perhaps matching TRBD2 (6 bases). Germline V gene sequence: CDR1 MNHEY, CDR2 SVGAGI. The CDR3 spans 16 residues. V lost 0 bases, J lost 7 bases, and 16 bases lay in between. The chain's CDR3 is CASSYSEGLSGNEQFF. As DNA, the CDR3 is TGTGCCAGCAGTTACTCGGAGGGGCTTTCAGGTAATGAGCAGTTCTTC.

The chain joins TRBV2 to TRBJ2-2; TRBD2 is a possible D gene (6 bases). Trimming removed 0 bases at V and 6 bases at J, with 8 bases between. CDR3 size: 14 residues. Germline lookup yields CDR1 SNHLY and CDR2 FYNNEI. CDR3 nucleotide sequence: TGTGCCAGCAGTGAAGCGTCGGGGGCCGGGGAGCTGTTTTTT. It is translated as CASSEASGAGELFF.

This clone showed up just once. The J gene is TRBJ2-1, the V gene TRBV13; 11 bases align to TRBD2. CDR1 and CDR2 from the germline V gene are PRHDT and FYEKMQ (reference sequence). The CDR3 loop spans 20 amino acids. With 6 bases clipped from V and 0 bases from J, the junction kept 16 bases outside the gene matches. This CDR3 reads CASRRAGTSGMRSSYNEQFF. In nucleotides, the CDR3 is TGTGCCAGCAGACGAGCCGGGACTAGCGGAATGAGGAGCTCCTACAATGAGCAGTTCTTC.

The rearrangement uses TRBV6-4 and TRBJ2-5; D is unclear. The CDR3 spans 11 residues. Per germline, CDR1 MRHNA and CDR2 SNTAGT. V was pared by 6 bases and J by 10 bases, with 12 bases between. Here the CDR3 reads CASRTRLSQYF. The CDR3 bases are TGTGCCAGCAGAACTCGACTCAGCCAGTACTTC.

This clone was counted a few times. The rearrangement links TRBV5-1 to TRBJ1-3, with 7 bases aligning to TRBD1. J gave up 0 bases and V 3 bases, and 12 bases lay outside the gene matches. The CDR3 is made up of 18 amino acids. Germline CDR1 SGHRS, CDR2 YFSETQ. The chain's CDR3 is CASSSQGLDRSSGNTIYF. The DNA of the CDR3 is TGCGCCAGCAGCTCACAGGGGCTGGACAGATCCTCTGGAAACACCATATATTTT.

The V call is TRBV2, the J call TRBJ2-2; 7 bases are shared with TRBD1. The CDR3 covers 14 residues. V was clipped by 7 bases and J by 0 bases; unmatched bases: 2. The germline V gene encodes CDR1 SNHLY and CDR2 FYNNEI. CDR3: CASTGTANTGELFF. The CDR3, as DNA: TGTGCCAGCACAGGGACAGCGAACACCGGGGAGCTGTTTTTT.

The chain couples TRBV19 to TRBJ1-5, with a tentative D call TRBD1 (6 bases). Per germline, CDR1 LNHDA and CDR2 SQIVND (reference sequence). Deletions cut 3 bases from V and 0 bases from J, with 9 bases between. The CDR3 is 15 residues long. This CDR3 is CASSIQGHSNQPQHF. Written as DNA, the CDR3 is TGTGCCAGTAGTATTCAGGGGCATAGCAATCAGCCCCAGCATTTT.

This chain connects TRBV5-1 to TRBJ2-7, with no clear D. This CDR3 comprises 15 residues. Trimming stripped 0 bases from V and 0 bases from J, with 10 bases between. The germline V gene has CDR1 SGHRS and CDR2 YFSETQ. CDR3 loop: CASSLGGIGSYEQYF. The CDR3 bases are TGCGCCAGCAGCTTGGGAGGTATCGGCTCCTACGAGCAGTACTTC.

This chain joins TRBV30 and TRBJ2-7; TRBD2 matches at 7 bases. Unmatched junction bases numbered 13, after V lost 5 bases and J lost 3 bases. The germline V gene has CDR1 GTSNPN and CDR2 SVGIG (reference sequence). CDR3 size: 15 residues. The CDR3 sequence: CAWGLGAGDGYEQYF. In DNA, the CDR3 is TGTGCCTGGGGCCTCGGGGCGGGAGACGGCTACGAGCAGTACTTC.

The chain carries TRBV7-3 and TRBJ1-1; possible D gene TRBD1, 6 bases. Germline CDR1 reads SGHTA; CDR2 reads FQGTGA. With 5 bases removed from V and 4 bases from J, the gap between germline ends came to 14 bases. CDR3 length: 14 residues. In nucleotides, the CDR3 is TGTGCCAGCAGCCTAAGGGGGGGAGGCACTGAAGCTTTCTTT. Protein sequence: CASSLRGGGTEAFF.

The J gene is TRBJ2-6, the V gene TRBV30; no clear D gene. This CDR3 has 15 amino acids. V was pared by 0 bases and J by 0 bases, with 6 bases between. The germline V gene encodes CDR1 GTSNPN and CDR2 SVGIG (reference sequence). CDR3 sequence: CAWSVSLSGANVLTF. Written as DNA, the CDR3 is TGTGCCTGGAGTGTAAGCCTCTCTGGGGCCAACGTCCTGACTTTC.

The V call is TRBV5-4, the J call TRBJ1-4; possible D gene TRBD1, 5 bases. The V gene lost 7 bases and the J gene lost 0 bases, with 16 bases spanning the gap. The CDR3 covers 16 residues. Germline lookup yields CDR1 SGHNT and CDR2 YYREEE (reference sequence). CDR3 in amino acids: CASSPTAAATNEKLFF. The CDR3 DNA is TGTGCCAGCTCCCCGACAGCCGCCGCAACTAATGAAAAACTGTTTTTT.

The chain recombines TRBV4-1 with TRBJ2-1; D is unresolved. Germline CDR1 MGHRA, CDR2 YSYEKL. V shed 0 bases and J shed 0 bases, with 15 bases lying between them. The CDR3 is made up of 18 amino acids. The CDR3 here is CASSQDSIRSSSYNEQFF. The CDR3 DNA sequence: TGCGCCAGCAGCCAAGATTCGATTCGGAGTAGCTCCTACAATGAGCAGTTCTTC.

This clone was recorded a few times. The gene calls are TRBV7-8 and TRBJ2-1; 8 bases are a match to TRBD2. The germline gives CDR1 SGHVS, CDR2 FQNEAQ. After removal of 5 bases from V and 9 bases from J, the junction contained 9 bases not matched to a gene. CDR3 length: 14 amino acids. Here the CDR3 reads CASSSGLAMSEQFF. The CDR3 DNA is TGTGCCAGCAGCAGTGGACTAGCTATGAGTGAGCAGTTCTTC.

V is TRBV19 and J is TRBJ1-1; TRBD1 agrees at 11 bases. The germline CDR1 and CDR2 sequences are LNHDA and SQIVND (reference sequence). This CDR3 is 16 amino acids long. Losses at the gene ends were 4 bases for V and 3 bases for J; bases not matched to a gene: 7. CDR3 in DNA: TGTGCCAGTAGTAGAGGGACAGGGGGGAAGTACACTGAAGCTTTCTTT. Translated, it gives CASSRGTGGKYTEAFF.

This clone came up a few times. The V call is TRBV28, the J call TRBJ2-2; D unclear. Germline V CDR1 and CDR2: MDHEN, SYDVKM. CDR3 size: 12 residues. Trimming stripped 8 bases from V and 2 bases from J, with 6 bases between. CDR3 region: CASWANTGELFF. DNA for the CDR3: TGTGCCAGCTGGGCTAACACCGGGGAGCTGTTTTTT.

V and J are TRBV24-1 and TRBJ2-2; 12 nucleotides agree with TRBD2. The germline gives CDR1 KGHDR, CDR2 SFDVKD. The CDR3 consists of 17 residues. Germline trimming cut 4 bases from V and 2 bases from J; bases unmatched to any gene: 4. The CDR3 spells CATSDTLAGGNTGELFF. The CDR3 nucleotides are TGTGCCACCAGTGACACACTAGCGGGAGGCAACACCGGGGAGCTGTTTTTT.

V is TRBV7-9 and J is TRBJ1-6; TRBD1 agrees at 9 bases. CDR3 length equals 13 residues. The J segment lost 13 bases and the V segment lost 5 bases, leaving 6 bases of the junction unmatched. Germline-derived CDR1 and CDR2 are SEHNR and FQNEAQ (reference sequence). The CDR3, as DNA: TGTGCCAGCAGCACCACGGGACAGGGTCCCCTCCACTTT. Protein sequence: CASSTTGQGPLHF. Drawing the rest from reference TRBV7-9 and TRBJ1-6, the complete variable domain is DTGVSQNPRHKITKRGQNVTFRCDPISEHNRLYWYRQTLGQGPEFLTYFQNEAQLEKSRLLSDRFSAERPKGSFSTLEIQRTEQGDSAMYLCASSTTGQGPLHFGNGTRLTVT.

The rearrangement uses TRBV10-3 and TRBJ2-1, with D tentatively TRBD2 (6 bases). The CDR3 is 12 amino acids. The germline V gene encodes CDR1 ENHRY and CDR2 SYGVKD. V gave up 9 bases and J gave up 8 bases, with 14 bases separating them. Written as DNA, the CDR3 is TGTGCCATGGCCGGGGGTCTCGATGAGCAGTTCTTC. Its translation is CAMAGGLDEQFF.

The rearrangement links TRBV5-1 to TRBJ2-5, with 7 bases matching TRBD1. J gave up 5 bases and V 0 bases, and 13 bases lay outside the gene matches. This CDR3 has 17 amino acids. Germline CDR1 reads SGHRS; CDR2 reads YFSETQ. The CDR3 protein is CASSLASMVGGQETQYF. CDR3 nucleotides: TGCGCCAGCAGCTTGGCTTCCATGGTAGGGGGACAGGAGACCCAGTACTTC.

The gene calls are TRBV29-1 and TRBJ1-4; 10 bases agree with TRBD1. The CDR3 covers 13 residues. Trimming at V came to 6 bases and at J to 6 bases, leaving 4 bases not matched to a gene. Germline values: CDR1 SQVTM, CDR2 ANQGSEA. CDR3 bases: TGCAGCGTATCCGGGACAGGGGATGAAAAACTGTTTTTT. This encodes CSVSGTGDEKLFF.

The chain joins TRBV28 to TRBJ1-1, with D hard to call. Trimming took off 6 bases at V and 0 bases at J, with 8 bases between the two ends. Per germline, CDR1 MDHEN and CDR2 SYDVKM. CDR3 length: 13 residues. The CDR3 here is CASREQLNTEAFF. CDR3 in DNA: TGTGCCAGCAGGGAACAGCTGAACACTGAAGCTTTCTTT.

This clone was observed once. The CDR3 sequence is CASSIHGGRRETQYF. The CDR3 DNA reads TGTGCCAGCAGTATCCATGGCGGGAGGAGGGAGACCCAGTACTTC. The V gene is TRBV28, the J gene TRBJ2-5; 8 bases match TRBD2. This CDR3 spans 15 amino acids. V shed 5 bases, J shed 5 bases, and the junction held 10 bases outside the gene matches. CDR1 is MDHEN, CDR2 SYDVKM, per germline. The full variable domain, rest sourced from reference TRBV28 and TRBJ2-5, is DVKVTQSSRYLVKRTGEKVFLECVQDMDHENMFWYRQDPGLGLRLIYFSYDVKMKEKGDIPEGYSVSREKKERFSLILESASTNQTSMYLCASSIHGGRRETQYFGPGTRLLVL.

This clone was seen only once. The chain joins TRBV30 to TRBJ1-5, with D hard to call. From germline, CDR1 is GTSNPN and CDR2 SVGIG (reference sequence). V was trimmed by 1 base and J by 5 bases, leaving 9 bases between them. The CDR3 loop spans 13 amino acids. The CDR3 is CAWSDASDQPQHF. CDR3 DNA: TGTGCCTGGAGTGACGCCTCGGATCAGCCCCAGCATTTT.

The chain links TRBV13 to TRBJ2-7; D call uncertain. This CDR3 contains 15 residues. Trimming cost V 1 base and J 0 bases, with 10 bases left between them. The germline gives CDR1 PRHDT, CDR2 FYEKMQ (reference sequence). CDR3 in amino acids: CASSLVGDISYEQYF. For the CDR3, the DNA is TGTGCCAGCAGCTTAGTGGGCGACATCTCCTACGAGCAGTACTTC.

This chain links TRBV29-1 with TRBJ2-7, with TRBD2 matching 7 bases. This CDR3 is 14 amino acids long. CDR1 and CDR2 from the germline V gene are SQVTM and ANQGSEA. J was trimmed by 1 base and V by 3 bases; bases with no gene match: 6. The CDR3 coding sequence is TGCAGCGTTGAGGGGAGGGGCGCATCCTACGAGCAGTACTTC. Amino acids: CSVEGRGASYEQYF.

This chain connects TRBV7-8 to TRBJ2-7, with TRBD2 matching over 10 bases. The J segment lost 11 bases and the V segment lost 4 bases, leaving 8 bases of the junction unmatched. Looked up from germline, CDR1 is SGHVS and CDR2 is FQNEAQ. The CDR3 length is 13 residues. CDR3 DNA sequence: TGTGCCAGCAGCTCGACAGCGGGGGGGGTGGAGTACTTC. Translated: CASSSTAGGVEYF.

V usage is TRBV19 and J usage is TRBJ2-7; 7 bases are shared with TRBD1. This CDR3 is built from 15 residues. Germline trimming cut 2 bases from V and 0 bases from J; bases unmatched to any gene: 4. The V gene's germline CDR1 is LNHDA and CDR2 SQIVND (reference sequence). CDR3 sequence: CASSIIGGLSYEQYF. DNA of the CDR3: TGTGCCAGTAGTATAATAGGGGGCCTCTCCTACGAGCAGTACTTC.

The chain links TRBV5-8 to TRBJ1-5, with 9 bases aligning to TRBD1. The V gene end was trimmed by 0 bases and the J gene end by 6 bases; junction bases not matched to a gene: 10. Germline loops: CDR1 SGHTS, CDR2 YDEGEE. The CDR3 length is 17 residues. CDR3 sequence (DNA): TGTGCCAGCAGCTTGGACAGGGGGCCAACCATAAGTCAGCCCCAGCATTTT. Protein product: CASSLDRGPTISQPQHF.

V is TRBV18 and J is TRBJ2-5; D possibly corresponds to TRBD1 (6 bases). The ends were cut back, 3 bases at V and 2 bases at J, with 7 bases in the middle. This CDR3 has 13 amino acids. Germline V gives CDR1 KGHSH, CDR2 LQKENI. The CDR3 bases are TGTGCCAGCTCACCGGACAGACAAGAGACCCAGTACTTC. Amino acid sequence: CASSPDRQETQYF.

The J gene is TRBJ2-2, the V gene TRBV28, with a weak D call TRBD2 (6 bases). Germline CDR1 and CDR2: MDHEN and SYDVKM. This CDR3 is built from 15 residues. V was cut by 8 bases and J by 0 bases, with 13 bases left in between. The CDR3 bases are TGTGCCAGCCGGACGGAGGGGACGAACACCGGGGAGCTGTTTTTT. Translation gives CASRTEGTNTGELFF.

The chain couples TRBV4-2 to TRBJ2-1, with 14 bases fitting TRBD2. J lost 0 bases, V lost 0 bases, and 1 base had no gene match. CDR1 and CDR2 (germline): LGHNA, YNFKEQ. This CDR3 spans 18 amino acids. The CDR3 loop reads CASSQEGTSGSSYNEQFF. The CDR3 DNA sequence: TGTGCCAGCAGCCAAGAGGGGACTAGCGGGAGCTCCTACAATGAGCAGTTCTTC.